This record covers a single TCR beta chain. Via MiXCR, TCRdb re-called the PCR reads. The sample records 35,000 to 40,000 clones, 25% to 30% being singletons. Thyroid surgery was preceded by no treatment in any patient. This record belongs to a study of metastatic and nonmetastatic thyroid tumors. The CDR3 extends over 13 amino acids. V lost 1 base and J lost 4, with 8 bases in between. CDR1 and CDR2 (germline): SEHNR, FQNEAQ (reference sequence). The sample was blood. This sequence originates from a male donor with papillary thyroid cancer or a benign thyroid nodule (not recorded which). Some clones in this sample may be carry-over from other donors' samples. This sequence joins TRBV7-9 and TRBJ2-7, with D possibly matching TRBD2 (6 bases). The CDR3 nucleotides are TGTGCCAGCAGCTTAGACGGAGGGTACGAGCAGTACTTC. It is translated as CASSLDGGYEQYF.